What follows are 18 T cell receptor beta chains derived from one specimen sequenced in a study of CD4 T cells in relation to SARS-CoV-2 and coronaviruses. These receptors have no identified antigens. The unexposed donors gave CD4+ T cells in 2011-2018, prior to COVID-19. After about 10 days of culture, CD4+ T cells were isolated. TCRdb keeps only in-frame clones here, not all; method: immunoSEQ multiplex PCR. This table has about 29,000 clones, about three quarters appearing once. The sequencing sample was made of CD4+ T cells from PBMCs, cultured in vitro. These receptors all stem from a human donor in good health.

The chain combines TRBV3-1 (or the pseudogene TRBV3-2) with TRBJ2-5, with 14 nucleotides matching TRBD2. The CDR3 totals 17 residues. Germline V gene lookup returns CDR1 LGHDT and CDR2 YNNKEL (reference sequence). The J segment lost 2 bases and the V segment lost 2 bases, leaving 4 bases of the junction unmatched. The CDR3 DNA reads TGTGCCAGCAGCCAACCGGGACTAGCGGGAGATCAAGAGACCCAGTACTTC. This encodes CASSQPGLAGDQETQYF.

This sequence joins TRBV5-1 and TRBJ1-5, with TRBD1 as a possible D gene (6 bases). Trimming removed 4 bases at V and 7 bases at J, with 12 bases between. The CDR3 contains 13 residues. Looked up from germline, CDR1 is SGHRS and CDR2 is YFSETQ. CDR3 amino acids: CASSQTGGQPQHF. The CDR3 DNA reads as TGCGCCAGCAGCCAGACAGGAGGACAGCCCCAGCATTTT. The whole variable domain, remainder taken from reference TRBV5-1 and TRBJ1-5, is KAGVTQTPRYLIKTRGQQVTLSCSPISGHRSVSWYQQTPGQGLQFLFEYFSETQRNKGNFPGRFSGRQFSNSRSEMNVSTLELGDSALYLCASSQTGGQPQHFGDGTRLSIL.

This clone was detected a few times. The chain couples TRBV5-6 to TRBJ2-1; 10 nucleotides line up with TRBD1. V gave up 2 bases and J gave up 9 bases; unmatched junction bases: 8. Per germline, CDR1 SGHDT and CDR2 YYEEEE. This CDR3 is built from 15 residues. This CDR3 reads CASSFRDRGKVEQFF. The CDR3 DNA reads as TGTGCCAGCAGCTTCCGGGACAGGGGAAAGGTTGAGCAGTTCTTC.

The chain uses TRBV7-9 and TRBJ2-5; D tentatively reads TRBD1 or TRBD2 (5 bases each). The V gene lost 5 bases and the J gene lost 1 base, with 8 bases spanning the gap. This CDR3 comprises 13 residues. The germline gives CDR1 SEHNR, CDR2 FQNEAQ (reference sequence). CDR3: CASSAGTQETQYF. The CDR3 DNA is TGTGCCAGCAGCGCCGGGACCCAAGAGACCCAGTACTTC. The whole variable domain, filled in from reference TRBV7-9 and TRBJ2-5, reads DTGVSQNPRHKITKRGQNVTFRCDPISEHNRLYWYRQTLGQGPEFLTYFQNEAQLEKSRLLSDRFSAERPKGSFSTLEIQRTEQGDSAMYLCASSAGTQETQYFGPGTRLLVL.

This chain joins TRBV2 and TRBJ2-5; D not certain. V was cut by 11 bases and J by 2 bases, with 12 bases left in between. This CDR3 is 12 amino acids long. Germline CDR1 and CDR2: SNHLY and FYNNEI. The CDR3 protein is CAGGPTQETQYF. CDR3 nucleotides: TGTGCCGGCGGTCCTACTCAAGAGACCCAGTACTTC.

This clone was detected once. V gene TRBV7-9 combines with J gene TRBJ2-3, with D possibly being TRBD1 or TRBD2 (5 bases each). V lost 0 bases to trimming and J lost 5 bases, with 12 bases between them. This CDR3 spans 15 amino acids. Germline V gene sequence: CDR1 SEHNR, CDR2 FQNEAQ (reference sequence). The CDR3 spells CASSLARGRGDTQYF. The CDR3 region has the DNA TGTGCCAGCAGCTTAGCGAGGGGAAGAGGAGATACGCAGTATTTT.

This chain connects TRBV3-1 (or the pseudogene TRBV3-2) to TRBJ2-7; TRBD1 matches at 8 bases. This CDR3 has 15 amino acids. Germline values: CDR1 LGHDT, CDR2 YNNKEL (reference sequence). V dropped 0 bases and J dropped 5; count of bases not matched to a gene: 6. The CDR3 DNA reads TGTGCCAGCAGCCAAGAGGACAGGGTTGTCGACGAGCAGTACTTC. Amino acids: CASSQEDRVVDEQYF.

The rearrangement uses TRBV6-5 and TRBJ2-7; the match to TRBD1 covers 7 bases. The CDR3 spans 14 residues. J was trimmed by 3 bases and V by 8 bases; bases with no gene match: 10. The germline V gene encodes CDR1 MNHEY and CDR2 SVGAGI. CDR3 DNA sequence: TGTGCCAGCGCCTCCGGGACAGAGTTCTACGAGCAGTACTTC. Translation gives CASASGTEFYEQYF.

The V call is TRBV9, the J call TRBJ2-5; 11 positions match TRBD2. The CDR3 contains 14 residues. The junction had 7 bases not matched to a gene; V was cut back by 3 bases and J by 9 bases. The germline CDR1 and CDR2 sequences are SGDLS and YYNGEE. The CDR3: CASSGTSGPTAQYF. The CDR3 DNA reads TGTGCCAGCAGCGGGACTAGCGGGCCCACGGCCCAGTACTTC.

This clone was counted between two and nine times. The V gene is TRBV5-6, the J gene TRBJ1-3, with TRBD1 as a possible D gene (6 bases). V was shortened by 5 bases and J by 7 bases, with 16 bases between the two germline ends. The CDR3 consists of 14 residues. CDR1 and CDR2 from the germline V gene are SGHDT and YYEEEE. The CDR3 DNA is TGTGCCAGCAGTCAAACGGGGGCTCAGAACACCATATATTTT. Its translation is CASSQTGAQNTIYF.

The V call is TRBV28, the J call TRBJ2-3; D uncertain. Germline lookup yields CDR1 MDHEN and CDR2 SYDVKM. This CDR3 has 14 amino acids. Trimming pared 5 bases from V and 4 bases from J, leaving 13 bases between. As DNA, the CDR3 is TGTGCCAGCAGTCCACCCCCAGCCGCAGATACGCAGTATTTT. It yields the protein CASSPPPAADTQYF. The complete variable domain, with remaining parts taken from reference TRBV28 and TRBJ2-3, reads DVKVTQSSRYLVKRTGEKVFLECVQDMDHENMFWYRQDPGLGLRLIYFSYDVKMKEKGDIPEGYSVSREKKERFSLILESASTNQTSMYLCASSPPPAADTQYFGPGTRLTVL.

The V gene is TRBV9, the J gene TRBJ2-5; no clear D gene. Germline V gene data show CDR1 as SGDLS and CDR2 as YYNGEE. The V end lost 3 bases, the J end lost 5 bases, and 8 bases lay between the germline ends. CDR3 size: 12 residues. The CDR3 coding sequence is TGTGCCAGCAGCGCAGGTGGGGAGACCCAGTACTTC. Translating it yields CASSAGGETQYF.

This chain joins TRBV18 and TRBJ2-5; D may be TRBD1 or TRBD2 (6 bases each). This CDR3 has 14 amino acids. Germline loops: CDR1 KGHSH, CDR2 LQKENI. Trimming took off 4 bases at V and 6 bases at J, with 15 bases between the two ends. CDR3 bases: TGTGCCAGCTCACAGGGGGAGGATGATAAGACCCAGTACTTC. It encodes CASSQGEDDKTQYF.

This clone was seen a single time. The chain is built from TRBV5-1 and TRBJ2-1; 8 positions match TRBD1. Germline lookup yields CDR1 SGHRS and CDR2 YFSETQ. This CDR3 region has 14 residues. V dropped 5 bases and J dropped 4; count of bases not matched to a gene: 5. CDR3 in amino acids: CASRQGGGYNEQFF. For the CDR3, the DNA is TGCGCCAGCAGACAGGGGGGCGGGTACAATGAGCAGTTCTTC.

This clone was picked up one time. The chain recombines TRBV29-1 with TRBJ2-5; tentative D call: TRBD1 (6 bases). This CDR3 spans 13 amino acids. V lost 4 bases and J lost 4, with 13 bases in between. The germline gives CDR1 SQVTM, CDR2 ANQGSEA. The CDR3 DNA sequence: TGCAGCGTTGGTTATATAGGGGGAGAGACCCAGTACTTC. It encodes CSVGYIGGETQYF.

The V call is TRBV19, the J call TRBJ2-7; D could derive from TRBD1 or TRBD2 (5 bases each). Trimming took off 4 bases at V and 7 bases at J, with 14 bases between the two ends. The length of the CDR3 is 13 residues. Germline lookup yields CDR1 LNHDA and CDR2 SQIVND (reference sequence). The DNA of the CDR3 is TGTGCCAGTAGTAACACCGGGACGCGGGAGCAGTACTTC. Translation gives CASSNTGTREQYF.

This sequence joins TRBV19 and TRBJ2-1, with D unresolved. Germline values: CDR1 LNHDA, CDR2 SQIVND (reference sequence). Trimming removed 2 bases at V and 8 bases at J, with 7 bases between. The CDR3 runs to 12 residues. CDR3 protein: CASSIPWDEQFF. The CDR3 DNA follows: TGTGCCAGTAGTATACCTTGGGATGAGCAGTTCTTC.

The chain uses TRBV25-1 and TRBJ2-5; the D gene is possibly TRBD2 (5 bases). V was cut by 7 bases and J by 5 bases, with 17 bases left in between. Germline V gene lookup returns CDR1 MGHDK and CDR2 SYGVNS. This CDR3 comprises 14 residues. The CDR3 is CASTGAGWIETQYF. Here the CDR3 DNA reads TGTGCCAGCACGGGTGCGGGTTGGATTGAGACCCAGTACTTC.